This T cell receptor (beta chain) is drawn from a study of technical replicates of blood from several donors. Some clones are missing from TCRdb's copy, which holds only in-frame ones; the method was immunoSEQ multiplex PCR. Of tens of thousands of clones in the sample, about 90% are singletons; the top ten hold approximately 0.4%. This CDR3 contains 16 residues. Germline V lookup: CDR1 SGHNT, CDR2 YENEEA. The V end lost 3 bases, the J end lost 4 bases, and 16 bases lay between the germline ends. The receptor's source is a human donor in good health. The specimen sequenced was T cells isolated from PBMCs. The J gene is TRBJ2-1, the V gene TRBV11-3, with a weak D call TRBD2 (5 bases). CDR3 in amino acids: CASSFGGPSAYNEQFF. In DNA, the CDR3 is TGTGCCAGCAGCTTTGGCGGGCCTTCCGCATACAATGAGCAGTTCTTC.